Following are 17 T cell receptor beta chains from one sample sequenced in a study of graft-versus-host responses after intestinal transplantation. Sequencing was performed with immunoSEQ multiplex PCR; in TCRdb, only in-frame clones are kept and a portion is missing. The table records 84,000 or so clones, around nine tenths of them present only once. These receptors have no identified antigens. This material consisted of unstimulated CD4+ T cells sorted from spleen or lymph node cells, taken before intestinal transplant. All receptors come from a human donor who received an intestinal transplant.

This chain links TRBV28 with TRBJ1-5, with 7 bases lining up with TRBD1. Germline lookup yields CDR1 MDHEN and CDR2 SYDVKM. The ends lost 5 bases at V and 6 bases at J; junction bases unmatched: 10. CDR3 length equals 15 residues. The CDR3 bases are TGTGCCAGCAGTCCATCACAGGGGAGGCGTCAGCCCCAGCATTTT. Its protein product is CASSPSQGRRQPQHF.

This clone was seen just once. This chain connects TRBV4-2 to TRBJ2-2, with TRBD2 identical over 7 bases. V was clipped by 5 bases and J by 0 bases; unmatched bases: 9. This CDR3 spans 17 amino acids. Germline CDR1 reads LGHNA; CDR2 reads YNFKEQ. The chain's CDR3 is CASSLPVAGANTGELFF. In nucleotides, the CDR3 is TGTGCCAGCAGCTTACCGGTAGCGGGCGCGAACACCGGGGAGCTGTTTTTT.

As concerns this clone: This specimen includes other DNA sequences encoding the same CDR3. The chain employs TRBV10-3 and TRBJ2-7; 10 nucleotides align to TRBD1. This CDR3 is built from 13 residues. The V and J ends lost 6 bases and 7 bases, in that order; junction bases with no gene match: 6. CDR1 is ENHRY, CDR2 SYGVKD, per germline. Here the CDR3 DNA reads TGTGCCATCAGACCGGGACAGGGGTATGAGCAGTACTTC. Translating it yields CAIRPGQGYEQYF.

With respect to this clone: Other DNA sequences in this sample translate to the same CDR3. The J gene is TRBJ2-5, the V gene TRBV20-1; no clear D. The germline CDR1 and CDR2 sequences are DFQATT and SNEGSKA (reference sequence). The CDR3 is 11 amino acids. Trimming pared 3 bases from V and 5 bases from J, leaving 7 bases between. Here the CDR3 DNA reads TGCAGTGCTAGTAAGGCTGAGACCCAGTACTTC. This codes for CSASKAETQYF.

This sequence joins TRBV11-2 and TRBJ1-3, with a tentative D call TRBD1 (5 bases). The CDR3 sequence is 15 residues long. Trimming took 1 base from V and 2 from J, leaving 9 bases between them. The germline V gene encodes CDR1 SGHAT and CDR2 FQNNGV. CDR3 in amino acids: CASSLVAGAGNTIYF. The CDR3 nucleotides read TGTGCCAGCAGCTTAGTAGCGGGGGCTGGAAACACCATATATTTT.

This rearrangement joins TRBV27 to TRBJ2-7, with TRBD1 matching 7 bases. CDR3 length: 14 residues. CDR1 and CDR2 from the germline V gene are MNHEY and SMNVEV (reference sequence). Trimming took 4 bases from V and 2 from J; bases not matched to a gene: 5. The CDR3 loop is CASSSGQAPYEQYF. CDR3 in DNA: TGTGCCAGCAGTTCCGGACAGGCACCCTACGAGCAGTACTTC.

V and J are TRBV29-1 and TRBJ1-1; D not certain. Between the trimmed V and J ends, which lost 0 bases and 1 base, there was a span of 6 bases. CDR1 SQVTM and CDR2 ANQGSEA come from the germline V gene. This CDR3 is 13 amino acids long. In nucleotides, the CDR3 is TGCAGCGTTGAAGAGGGCGGGAACACTGAAGCTTTCTTT. Residues: CSVEEGGNTEAFF.

The V and J genes are TRBV5-1 and TRBJ2-2; D is possibly TRBD1 (5 bases). Germline V gene lookup returns CDR1 SGHRS and CDR2 YFSETQ. The CDR3 runs to 16 residues. Between the trimmed V and J ends, which lost 2 bases and 0 bases, there was a span of 11 bases. CDR3 sequence (DNA): TGCGCCAGCAGCTTAATGGACATCGCGAACACCGGGGAGCTGTTTTTT. Translation: CASSLMDIANTGELFF. The entire variable domain, with the rest obtained from reference TRBV5-1 and TRBJ2-2, is as follows: KAGVTQTPRYLIKTRGQQVTLSCSPISGHRSVSWYQQTPGQGLQFLFEYFSETQRNKGNFPGRFSGRQFSNSRSEMNVSTLELGDSALYLCASSLMDIANTGELFFGEGSRLTVL.

V is TRBV19 and J is TRBJ2-2; 7 bases are a match to TRBD1. Losses at the gene ends were 5 bases for V and 0 bases for J; bases not matched to a gene: 3. From germline, CDR1 is LNHDA and CDR2 SQIVND (reference sequence). The CDR3 spans 15 residues. CDR3 DNA: TGTGCCAGTAGTGCCGGGACAGCGAACACCGGGGAGCTGTTTTTT. Translating gives CASSAGTANTGELFF.

The chain uses TRBV18 and TRBJ1-2; possible D gene TRBD1, 6 bases. CDR3 length: 16 residues. Per germline, CDR1 KGHSH and CDR2 LQKENI. Trimming removed 6 bases from V and 2 bases from J, with 19 bases in between. CDR3 in DNA: TGTGCCAGCTCGACCGGGACACCACGAGAGAACTATGGCTACACCTTC. Its protein is CASSTGTPRENYGYTF.

The chain has TRBV9 and TRBJ2-2; D is perhaps TRBD1 or TRBD2 (5 bases each). The germline gives CDR1 SGDLS, CDR2 YYNGEE. The CDR3 contains 14 residues. Between the trimmed V and J ends, which lost 2 bases and 4 bases, there was a span of 9 bases. CDR3 bases: TGTGCCAGCAGCGTTCGGGGCGTCACCGGGGAGCTGTTTTTT. This translates into CASSVRGVTGELFF.

The chain uses TRBV7-3 and TRBJ2-2; 10 nucleotides align to TRBD2. The V and J ends lost 3 bases and 5 bases, in that order; junction bases with no gene match: 9. This CDR3 has 17 residues. Germline assignment: CDR1 SGHTA and CDR2 FQGTGA. The CDR3 bases are TGTGCCAGCAGCTTTTCGGCTAGCGGGAGAGGTACCGGGGAGCTGTTTTTT. Translation: CASSFSASGRGTGELFF.

This clone was counted once. This chain connects TRBV11-3 to TRBJ2-2, with 14 bases lining up with TRBD2. Germline V CDR1 and CDR2: SGHNT, YENEEA. The CDR3 extends over 16 amino acids. The trim removed 5 bases at V and 8 bases at J, leaving 7 bases unmatched. The CDR3 region is CASSRIGLAGGGELFF. The DNA for the CDR3 is TGTGCCAGCAGCCGCATTGGACTAGCGGGAGGTGGGGAGCTGTTTTTT. The full variable domain, completed using reference TRBV11-3 and TRBJ2-2, is EAGVVQSPRYKIIEKKQPVAFWCNPISGHNTLYWYLQNLGQGPELLIRYENEEAVDDSQLPKDRFSAERLKGVDSTLKIQPAELGDSAVYLCASSRIGLAGGGELFFGEGSRLTVL.

V gene TRBV18 combines with J gene TRBJ1-1; 7 nucleotides match TRBD1. The germline gives CDR1 KGHSH, CDR2 LQKENI. J was trimmed by 6 bases and V by 3 bases; bases with no gene match: 10. CDR3 size: 15 residues. CDR3 nucleotides: TGTGCCAGCTCACCCATGGATCGACAGGGACCTGAAGCTTTCTTT. Translated: CASSPMDRQGPEAFF.

The V gene is TRBV6-4, the J gene TRBJ2-7, with 7 bases matching TRBD1. With V trimmed by 6 bases and J by 3 bases, 11 bases remained unmatched. Germline lookup yields CDR1 MRHNA and CDR2 SNTAGT. This CDR3 is 15 amino acids long. In DNA, the CDR3 is TGTGCCAGCAGCCTAGACAGGGAAAGAGGCTACGAGCAGTACTTC. Translation: CASSLDRERGYEQYF.

The chain is built from TRBV7-6 and TRBJ1-1; 7 nucleotides line up with TRBD1. This CDR3 has 13 residues. Germline V CDR1 and CDR2: SGHVS, FNYEAQ. V lost 3 bases, J lost 4 bases, and 2 bases stayed unmatched. CDR3 region: CASSLQGVTEAFF. CDR3 nucleotides: TGTGCCAGCAGCTTGCAGGGGGTCACTGAAGCTTTCTTT.

This chain joins TRBV19 and TRBJ2-5, with D perhaps matching TRBD2 (6 bases). Trimming left V 8 bases short and J 5 bases short, with 9 bases between. Germline CDR1 and CDR2: LNHDA and SQIVND (reference sequence). This CDR3 comprises 11 residues. CDR3 in DNA: TGTGCCAGTGGAGGAGGGGAGACCCAGTACTTC. Protein: CASGGGETQYF.